This record concerns one T cell receptor beta chain sequence. Its target is unknown. A single base separates this from a much larger clone, so it may be a read error. The sample originates from a study of tumor and adjacent non-tumor tissue in lung cancer. The study's findings and limits: Top 100 clones took a larger repertoire share in normal lung. Significantly higher TCR diversity was found in tumor than normal lung.

The template was RNA from unsorted bulk tissue. Germline V gene lookup returns CDR1 SGHRS and CDR2 YFSETQ. V lost 3 bases, J lost 0 bases, and 13 bases stayed unmatched. This CDR3 has 19 residues. Three rounds of nested PCR, following a modified ARM-PCR protocol, produced the TCRbeta library. MiXCR, applied by TCRdb to the multiplex PCR reads, yields one record per CDR3 protein. The table shows 55,000 to 70,000 distinct CDR3 sequences, with around 60% occurring only once. This chain links TRBV5-1 with TRBJ2-1; the match to TRBD2 covers 9 bases. The sample comprised lung tumor tissue. The TCR comes from a man aged 50 or older with non-small cell lung cancer. The CDR3 reads CASSSGATSGGVSYNEQFF. In DNA, the CDR3 is TGCGCCAGCAGCTCGGGAGCGACTAGCGGAGGGGTCTCCTACAATGAGCAGTTCTTC. The variable domain in full, with the rest retrieved from reference TRBV5-1 and TRBJ2-1, is KAGVTQTPRYLIKTRGQQVTLSCSPISGHRSVSWYQQTPGQGLQFLFEYFSETQRNKGNFPGRFSGRQFSNSRSEMNVSTLELGDSALYLCASSSGATSGGVSYNEQFFGPGTRLTVL.